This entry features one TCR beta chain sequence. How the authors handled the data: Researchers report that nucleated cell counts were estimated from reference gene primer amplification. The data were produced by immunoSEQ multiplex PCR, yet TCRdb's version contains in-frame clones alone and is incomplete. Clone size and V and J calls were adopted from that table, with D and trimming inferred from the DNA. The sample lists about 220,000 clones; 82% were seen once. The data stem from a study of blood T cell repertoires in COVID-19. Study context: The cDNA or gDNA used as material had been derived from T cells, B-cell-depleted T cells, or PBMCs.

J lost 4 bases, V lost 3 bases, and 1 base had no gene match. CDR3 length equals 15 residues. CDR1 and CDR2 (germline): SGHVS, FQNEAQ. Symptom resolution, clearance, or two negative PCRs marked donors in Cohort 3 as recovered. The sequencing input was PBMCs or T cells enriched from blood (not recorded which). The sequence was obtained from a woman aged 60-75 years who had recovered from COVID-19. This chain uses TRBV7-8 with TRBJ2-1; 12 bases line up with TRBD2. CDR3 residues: CASSFGTSGYNEQFF. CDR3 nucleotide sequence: TGTGCCAGCAGCTTTGGGACTAGCGGGTACAATGAGCAGTTCTTC.